The rows below give T cell receptor beta chains drawn from one sample of a study of T cell changes during pregnancy in multiple sclerosis. Only in-frame clones appear in the TCRdb table, and some are missing; sequencing was by immunoSEQ multiplex PCR. The sample has 60,000 to 90,000 clones; around 91% are singletons. The source material was peripheral blood, sampled before pregnancy. The receptors derive from a female donor with multiple sclerosis, enrolled in a pregnancy study. CDR3s include the opening cysteine and the closing phenylalanine or tryptophan. The D gene is left open where the match is weak. Part of the rows lack a size; the others show once, few, many or a class for expanded clones.

v_call	j_call	cdr3_length	d_call	clone_size	cdr3_aa	cdr3_nt
TRBV5-1	TRBJ2-3	17	TRBD2	once	CASSLGVSGTTTDTQYF	TGCGCCAGCAGCTTGGGGGTTAGCGGGACAACCACAGATACGCAGTATTTT
TRBV5-8	TRBJ2-3	14	NA	NA	CASSLDRVTDTQYF	TGTGCCAGCAGCTTGGACAGGGTCACAGATACGCAGTATTTT
TRBV5-4	TRBJ1-1	13	TRBD1	once	CASKGQMDTEAFF	TGTGCCAGTAAGGGACAGATGGACACTGAAGCTTTCTTT
TRBV2	TRBJ1-1	14	NA	NA	CASSLQGINTEAFF	TGTGCCAGCAGTCTCCAGGGGATCAACACTGAAGCTTTCTTT
TRBV6-7	TRBJ1-2	16	NA	NA	CASNNHLQGLADGYTF	TGTGCCAGCAACAACCACCTGCAGGGGCTAGCGGATGGCTACACCTTC
TRBV7-2	TRBJ1-2	17	NA	NA	CASSLASRGQLNYGYTF	TGTGCCAGCAGCTTAGCTTCCAGGGGCCAACTTAACTATGGCTACACCTTC
TRBV14	TRBJ2-1	15	NA	NA	CASSLRDSPFYEQFF	TGTGCCAGCAGCCTCCGGGACTCCCCTTTCTATGAGCAGTTCTTC
TRBV7-2	TRBJ1-3	14	NA	NA	CASSVTYSGNTIYF	TGTGCCAGCAGCGTAACCTACTCTGGAAACACCATATATTTT
TRBV2	TRBJ1-2	12	NA	NA	CASSRQDYGYTF	TGTGCCAGCAGTCGACAGGACTATGGCTACACCTTC
TRBV29-1	TRBJ2-7	12	NA	NA	CSVAGVPYEQYF	TGCAGCGTTGCCGGGGTCCCCTACGAGCAGTACTTC
TRBV6-5	TRBJ1-1	16	NA	NA	CASSYRGVRVDTEAFF	TGTGCCAGCAGTTACCGGGGGGTAAGGGTCGACACTGAAGCTTTCTTT
TRBV5-6	TRBJ2-2	15	NA	NA	CASSLKGGATGELFF	TGTGCCAGCAGCTTAAAAGGGGGGGCCACCGGGGAGCTGTTTTTT
TRBV6-5	TRBJ2-1	13	NA	once	CASRQGPDNEQFF	TGTGCCAGCAGGCAGGGGCCTGACAATGAGCAGTTCTTC
TRBV30	TRBJ2-1	14	TRBD1	NA	CAWSLGQGVGEQFF	TGTGCCTGGAGCCTAGGGCAGGGGGTCGGAGAGCAGTTCTTC
TRBV18	TRBJ1-4	14	TRBD1	NA	CASSPWQGVEKLFF	TGTGCCAGCTCACCCTGGCAGGGGGTAGAAAAACTGTTTTTT
TRBV4-1	TRBJ1-1	14	TRBD1	few	CASSPDRTYTEAFF	TGCGCCAGCAGTCCGGACAGGACCTACACTGAAGCTTTCTTT
TRBV5-1	TRBJ2-4	15	TRBD1	NA	CASSLEGQGRTIQYF	TGCGCCAGCAGCTTGGAAGGACAGGGGAGGACCATTCAGTACTTC
TRBV29-1	TRBJ1-5	13	TRBD1	NA	CSVAGTGDQPQHF	TGCAGCGTGGCCGGGACAGGGGATCAGCCCCAGCATTTT
TRBV7-2	TRBJ2-3	14	NA	NA	CASSSTWRGDTQYF	TGTGCCAGCAGCTCCACCTGGAGGGGAGATACGCAGTATTTT
TRBV7-6	TRBJ2-3	12	TRBD2	NA	CATGGVSDTQYF	TGTGCCACGGGGGGGGTCAGTGATACGCAGTATTTT
TRBV9	TRBJ1-4	16	NA	NA	CASSAPEGEGGEKLFF	TGTGCCAGCAGCGCCCCCGAGGGAGAAGGAGGTGAAAAACTGTTTTTT
TRBV27	TRBJ1-2	13	NA	NA	CASSLGGAYGYTF	TGTGCCAGCAGTTTAGGAGGGGCCTATGGCTACACCTTC
TRBV9	TRBJ1-2	14	NA	NA	CASNAEGATYGYTF	TGTGCCAGCAACGCCGAGGGAGCCACCTATGGCTACACCTTC
TRBV5-1	TRBJ2-1	14	NA	NA	CASSLAGQPNEQFF	TGCGCCAGCAGCCTTGCCGGACAGCCCAATGAGCAGTTCTTC
TRBV12-5	TRBJ1-1	19	NA	NA	CASGLTPDGQSLSNTEAFF	TGTGCTAGTGGTTTGACCCCCGATGGACAGTCCCTATCTAACACTGAAGCTTTCTTT
TRBV4-3	TRBJ2-3	13	NA	NA	CASSQGPTDTQYF	TGCGCCAGCAGCCAAGGGCCCACAGATACGCAGTATTTT
TRBV2	TRBJ2-2	16	NA	NA	CASSEVGAANTGELFF	TGTGCCAGCAGTGAGGTGGGGGCTGCGAACACCGGGGAGCTGTTTTTT
TRBV30	TRBJ2-7	14	TRBD1	NA	CAWSRQGQGDEQYF	TGTGCCTGGAGTCGTCAAGGACAGGGGGACGAGCAGTACTTC